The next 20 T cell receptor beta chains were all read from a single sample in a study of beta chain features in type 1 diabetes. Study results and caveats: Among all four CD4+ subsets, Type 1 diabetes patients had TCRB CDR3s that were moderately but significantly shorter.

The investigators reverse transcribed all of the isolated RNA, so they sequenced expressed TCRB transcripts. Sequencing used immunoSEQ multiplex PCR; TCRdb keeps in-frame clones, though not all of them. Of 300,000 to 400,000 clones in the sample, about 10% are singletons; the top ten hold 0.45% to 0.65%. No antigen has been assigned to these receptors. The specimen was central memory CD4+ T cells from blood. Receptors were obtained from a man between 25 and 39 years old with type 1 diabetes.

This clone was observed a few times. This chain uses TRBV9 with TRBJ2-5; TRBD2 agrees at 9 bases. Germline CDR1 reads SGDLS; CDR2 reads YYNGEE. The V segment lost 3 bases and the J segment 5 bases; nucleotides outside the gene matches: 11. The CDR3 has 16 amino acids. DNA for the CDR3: TGTGCCAGCAGCGCACTCGGCGCGGGAGGGCGGGAGACCCAGTACTTC. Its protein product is CASSALGAGGRETQYF.

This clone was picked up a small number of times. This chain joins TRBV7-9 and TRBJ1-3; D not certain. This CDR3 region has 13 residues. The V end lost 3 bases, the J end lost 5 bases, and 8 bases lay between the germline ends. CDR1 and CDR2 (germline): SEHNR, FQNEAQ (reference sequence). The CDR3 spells CASSFGSRNTIYF. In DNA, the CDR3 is TGTGCCAGCAGCTTTGGGTCGAGAAACACCATATATTTT.

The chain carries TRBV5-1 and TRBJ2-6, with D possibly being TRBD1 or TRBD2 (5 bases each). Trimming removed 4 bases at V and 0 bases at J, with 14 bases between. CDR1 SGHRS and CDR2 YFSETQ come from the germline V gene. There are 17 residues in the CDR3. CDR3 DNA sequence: TGCGCCAGCAGCCCGGATGAGGGGTACTCTGGGGCCAACGTCCTGACTTTC. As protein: CASSPDEGYSGANVLTF.

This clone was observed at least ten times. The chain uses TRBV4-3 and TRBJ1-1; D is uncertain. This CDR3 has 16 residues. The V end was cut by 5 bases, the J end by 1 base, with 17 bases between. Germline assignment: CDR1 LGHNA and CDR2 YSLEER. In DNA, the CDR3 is TGCGCCAGCAGCTTCGCAGGAACCTTGGGGAACACTGAAGCTTTCTTT. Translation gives CASSFAGTLGNTEAFF.

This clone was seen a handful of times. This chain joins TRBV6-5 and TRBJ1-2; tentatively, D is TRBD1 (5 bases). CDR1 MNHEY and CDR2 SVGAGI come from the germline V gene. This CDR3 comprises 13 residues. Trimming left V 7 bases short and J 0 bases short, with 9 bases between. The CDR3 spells CASKGATNYGYTF. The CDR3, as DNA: TGTGCCAGCAAAGGGGCGACTAACTATGGCTACACCTTC.

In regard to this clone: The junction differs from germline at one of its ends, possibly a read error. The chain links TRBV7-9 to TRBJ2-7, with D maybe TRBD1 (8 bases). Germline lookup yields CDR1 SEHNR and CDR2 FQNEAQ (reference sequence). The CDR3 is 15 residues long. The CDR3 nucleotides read TGTGCCGGCAGCCGCGGGGGTGGGACAGGATTTGCCCAGTACTTC. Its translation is CAGSRGGGTGFAQYF.

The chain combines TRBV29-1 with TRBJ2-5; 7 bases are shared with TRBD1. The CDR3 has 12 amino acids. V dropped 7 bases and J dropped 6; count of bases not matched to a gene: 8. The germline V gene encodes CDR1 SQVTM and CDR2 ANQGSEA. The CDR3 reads CSAGGGDQTQYF. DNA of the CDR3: TGCAGCGCAGGGGGTGGGGACCAGACCCAGTACTTC. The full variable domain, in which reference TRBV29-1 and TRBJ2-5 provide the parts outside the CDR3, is SAVISQKPSRDICQRGTSLTIQCQVDSQVTMMFWYRQQPGQSLTLIATANQGSEATYESGFVIDKFPISRPNLTFSTLTVSNMSPEDSSIYLCSAGGGDQTQYFGPGTRLLVL.

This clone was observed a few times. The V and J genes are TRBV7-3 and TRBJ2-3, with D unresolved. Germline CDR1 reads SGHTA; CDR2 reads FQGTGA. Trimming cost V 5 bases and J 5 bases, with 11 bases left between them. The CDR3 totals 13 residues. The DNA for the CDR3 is TGTGCCAGCAGCCTATCTGGGGAAGATACGCAGTATTTT. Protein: CASSLSGEDTQYF.

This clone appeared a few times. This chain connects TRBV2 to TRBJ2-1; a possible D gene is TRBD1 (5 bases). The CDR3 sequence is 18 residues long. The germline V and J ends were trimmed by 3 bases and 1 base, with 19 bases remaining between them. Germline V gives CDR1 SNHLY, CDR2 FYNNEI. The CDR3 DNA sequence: TGTGCCAGCAGTGAGAGGTCGGCCAGGGTAGGGTCCTACAATGAGCAGTTCTTC. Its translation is CASSERSARVGSYNEQFF.

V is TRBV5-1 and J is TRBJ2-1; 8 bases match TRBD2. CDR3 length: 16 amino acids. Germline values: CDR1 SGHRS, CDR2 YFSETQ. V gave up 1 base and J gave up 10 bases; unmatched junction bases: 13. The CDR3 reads CASSLLLSGDLEEQFF. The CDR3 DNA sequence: TGCGCCAGCAGCTTGCTGCTTAGCGGGGATTTGGAGGAGCAGTTCTTC. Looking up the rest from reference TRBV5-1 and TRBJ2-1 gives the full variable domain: KAGVTQTPRYLIKTRGQQVTLSCSPISGHRSVSWYQQTPGQGLQFLFEYFSETQRNKGNFPGRFSGRQFSNSRSEMNVSTLELGDSALYLCASSLLLSGDLEEQFFGPGTRLTVL.

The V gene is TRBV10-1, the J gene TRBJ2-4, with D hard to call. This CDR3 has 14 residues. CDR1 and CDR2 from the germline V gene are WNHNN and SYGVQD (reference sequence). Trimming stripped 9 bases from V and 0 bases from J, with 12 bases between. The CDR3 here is CARKGLLAKNIQYF. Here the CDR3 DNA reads TGCGCCAGGAAGGGCCTACTAGCCAAAAACATTCAGTACTTC.

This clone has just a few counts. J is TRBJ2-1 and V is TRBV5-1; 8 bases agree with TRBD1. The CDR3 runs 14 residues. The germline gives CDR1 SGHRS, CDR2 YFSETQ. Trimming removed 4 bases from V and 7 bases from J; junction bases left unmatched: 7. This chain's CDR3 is CASSGDRWYNEQFF. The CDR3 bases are TGCGCCAGCAGCGGGGACAGGTGGTATAATGAGCAGTTCTTC.

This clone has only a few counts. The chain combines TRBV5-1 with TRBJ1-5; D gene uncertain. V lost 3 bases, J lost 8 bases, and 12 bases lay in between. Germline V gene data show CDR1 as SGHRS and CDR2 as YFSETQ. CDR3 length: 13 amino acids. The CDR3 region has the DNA TGCGCCAGCAGCTCGGGGTCAGCCGAGCCCCAGCATTTT. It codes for CASSSGSAEPQHF.

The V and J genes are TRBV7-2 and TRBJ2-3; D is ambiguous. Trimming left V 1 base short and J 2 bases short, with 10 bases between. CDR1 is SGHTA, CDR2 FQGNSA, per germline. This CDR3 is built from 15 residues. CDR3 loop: CASSLDKGSTDTQYF. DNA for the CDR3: TGTGCCAGCAGCTTAGATAAAGGGTCCACAGATACGCAGTATTTT.

The CDR3 nucleotides read TGTGCCAGCAGCCAAGACAGGGGCGCGAACCAAGAGACCCAGTACTTC. This encodes CASSQDRGANQETQYF. The rearrangement uses TRBV4-2 and TRBJ2-5, with D possibly matching TRBD1 (6 bases). Trimming shortened V by 0 bases and J by 0 bases, and 11 bases separated the two germline ends. The CDR3 extends over 16 amino acids. Germline assignment: CDR1 LGHNA and CDR2 YNFKEQ.

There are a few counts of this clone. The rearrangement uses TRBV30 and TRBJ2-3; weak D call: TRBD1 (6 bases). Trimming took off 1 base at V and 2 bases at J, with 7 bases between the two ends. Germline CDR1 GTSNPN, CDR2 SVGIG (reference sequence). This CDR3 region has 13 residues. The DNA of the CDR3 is TGTGCCTGGAGTGGGGGGCCCACAGATACGCAGTATTTT. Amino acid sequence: CAWSGGPTDTQYF.

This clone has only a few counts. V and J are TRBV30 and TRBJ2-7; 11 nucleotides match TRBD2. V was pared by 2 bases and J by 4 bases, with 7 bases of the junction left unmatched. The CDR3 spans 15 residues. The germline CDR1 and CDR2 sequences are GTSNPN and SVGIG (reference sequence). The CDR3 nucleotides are TGTGCCTGGAGTTCCGGGACTAGCGGATTTTACGAGCAGTACTTC. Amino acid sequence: CAWSSGTSGFYEQYF.

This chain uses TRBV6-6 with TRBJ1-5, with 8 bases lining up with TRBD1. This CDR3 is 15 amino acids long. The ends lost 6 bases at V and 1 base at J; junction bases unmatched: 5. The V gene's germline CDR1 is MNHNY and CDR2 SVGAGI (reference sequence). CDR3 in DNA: TGTGCCAGCAGGCGACAGGGGAAAAGCAATCAGCCCCAGCATTTT. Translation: CASRRQGKSNQPQHF.

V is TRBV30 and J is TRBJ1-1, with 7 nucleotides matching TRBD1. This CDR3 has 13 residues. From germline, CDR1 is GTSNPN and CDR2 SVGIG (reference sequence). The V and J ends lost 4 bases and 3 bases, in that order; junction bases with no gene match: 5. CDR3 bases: TGTGCCTGGACCGAGGACAGGCACACTGAAGCTTTCTTT. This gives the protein CAWTEDRHTEAFF.

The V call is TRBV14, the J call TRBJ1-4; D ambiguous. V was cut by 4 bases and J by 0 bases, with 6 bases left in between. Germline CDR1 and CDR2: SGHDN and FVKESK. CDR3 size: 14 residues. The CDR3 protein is CASSPTPTNEKLFF. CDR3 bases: TGTGCCAGCAGCCCAACTCCAACTAATGAAAAACTGTTTTTT.